This paragraph covers one T cell receptor beta chain sequence. This sample stems from a study of blood T cell repertoires in COVID-19. Study-level information: Donors in the United States, Italy and Spain gave samples during acute or convalescent COVID-19.

Original processing notes: Reference gene primer amplification gave nucleated cell count estimates. The method was immunoSEQ multiplex PCR; TCRdb's version includes in-frame clones alone and lacks a portion of them. V, J and clone size are taken as reported in that table, and D and trimming were inferred from the DNA itself. The table shows a few hundred thousand clones, with 88% occurring only once. CDR3 size: 13 residues. J was trimmed by 7 bases and V by 5 bases; bases with no gene match: 0. CDR1 and CDR2 (germline): SGHDT, YYEEEE. The sequence was obtained from a man aged 65 to 79 with acute or convalescent COVID-19. The chain recombines TRBV5-6 with TRBJ2-7, with 16 bases fitting TRBD2. The sequencing input was peripheral blood. The CDR3 here is CASRGLAGGEQYF. The CDR3 DNA is TGTGCCAGCAGGGGACTAGCGGGAGGGGAGCAGTACTTC.